This TCR beta chain emerged from a study of cytomegalovirus exposure and HLA in healthy donors. General study results and limits: The classifier was said to identify cytomegalovirus status with high specificity and sensitivity. The study designated fewer than 200 TCR beta chains cytomegalovirus-associated.

The assay was immunoSEQ multiplex PCR, and TCRdb's table has in-frame clones only and misses some. The profile shows 150,000 to 200,000 clones, about 89% of them singletons. Germline lookup yields CDR1 MNHNS and CDR2 SASEGT. V shed 6 bases, J shed 5 bases, and the junction held 9 bases outside the gene matches. This CDR3 comprises 15 residues. As concerns this clone: No antigen is known for it.

The receptor's source is a young woman in good health and CMV-seropositive. The chain recombines TRBV6-1 with TRBJ2-7; 11 bases align to TRBD1. Sequencing input: PBMCs. CDR3 DNA: TGTGCCAGCAGGACACGGACAGGGGGCTCAAACGAGCAGTACTTC. Residues: CASRTRTGGSNEQYF.